The rows below give T cell receptor beta chains drawn from one sample of a study of PD-L1 blockade in urothelial cancer. The data were produced by immunoSEQ multiplex PCR, yet TCRdb's version contains in-frame clones alone and is incomplete. The sample has about 21,000 clones, 90% seen once. The specimen comprised PBMCs, sampled around atezolizumab (anti-PD-L1) treatment. These receptors all stem from a woman aged 55-70 years with urothelial cancer. Each CDR3 is given with its conserved first and last residue. The order of the fields is clone size, CDR3 length, V gene, J gene, CDR3 protein. A row's size may be missing; if present it is once, few, many or a size class.

NA	16	TRBV5-8	TRBJ1-5	CASSLAFGQGNQPQHF
NA	15	TRBV9	TRBJ2-2	CASSVRGSDTGELFF
once	15	TRBV6-1	TRBJ2-1	CASSPRRGEYNEQFF
NA	13	TRBV6-6	TRBJ2-1	CASSLKLEVLQFF
NA	15	TRBV6-5	TRBJ2-2	CASSGTGGVVGELFF
NA	15	TRBV27	TRBJ2-7	CASSAFGLAEYEQYF
NA	16	TRBV5-1	TRBJ1-3	CASSPGPQGAGNTIYF
NA	14	TRBV2	TRBJ1-5	CASGGQGGNQPQHF
NA	15	TRBV6-5	TRBJ2-7	CASSYSWGQASEQYF
once	15	TRBV7-9	TRBJ2-6	CASSTQDSGANVLTF
NA	15	TRBV7-6	TRBJ1-1	CASSLGAGGNTEAFF
NA	14	TRBV4-3	TRBJ2-1	CASSRSTSGSIQFF
NA	16	TRBV2	TRBJ2-7	CASSDPWTGVPYEQYF
NA	18	TRBV7-9	TRBJ2-7	CASSSISRFRGSSYEQYF
NA	16	TRBV23-1	TRBJ1-1	CASSQSGGDFGTEAFF
NA	18	TRBV27	TRBJ2-7	CASSLVGIPGQSSYEQYF
NA	15	TRBV10-3	TRBJ2-7	CAISESGAHSYEQYF
NA	15	TRBV5-1	TRBJ1-5	CASRQGWMRNQPQHF
NA	14	TRBV5-5	TRBJ1-2	CASSFLPPENGYTF
once	16	TRBV5-1	TRBJ2-7	CASSRGTGNRVYEQYF
NA	12	TRBV6-1	TRBJ2-7	CASSEVGLEQYF
once	17	TRBV9	TRBJ1-3	CASSVGAAASSGNTIYF
NA	14	TRBV5-1	TRBJ2-7	CASSSDRGLNEQYF
NA	15	TRBV7-8	TRBJ1-2	CASSPGRGTNYGYTF
NA	13	TRBV14	TRBJ2-7	CASSQWPNYEQYF
NA	13	TRBV27	TRBJ2-1	CASSLAARGEQFF
NA	14	TRBV6-5	TRBJ2-7	CASSSDRGSYEQYF
NA	13	TRBV28	TRBJ2-2	CASSFTRAGELFF
NA	15	TRBV25-1	TRBJ2-1	CASTGTGISYNEQFF
NA	13	TRBV11-2	TRBJ1-2	CASSLGGSYGYTF
NA	17	TRBV27	TRBJ2-1	CASSLLPGQGAGNEQFF
NA	15	TRBV6-1	TRBJ2-5	CASTGDPSGVQTQYF
NA	12	TRBV11-2	TRBJ1-2	CATQDTGEGYTF
once	15	TRBV11-2	TRBJ2-7	CASSSGLESSYEQYF
NA	17	TRBV4-2	TRBJ2-3	CASSQKTAGRLTDTQYF
NA	15	TRBV5-1	TRBJ2-3	CASSWGTSDTDTQYF
once	17	TRBV28	TRBJ2-3	CASSLSSMTGGLDTQYF
NA	14	TRBV5-1	TRBJ2-5	CASSMGQVRETQYF
NA	19	TRBV7-9	TRBJ2-5	CASSPIMGQPSGVQETQYF
NA	15	TRBV18	TRBJ2-7	CASSPAGTGPYEQYF
medium-sized	15	TRBV9	TRBJ1-2	CASSVEGQGADGYTF
few	14	TRBV7-9	TRBJ2-7	CASSLTSTSYEQYF
NA	16	TRBV6-5	TRBJ1-5	CASSSSTNRDFQPQHF
NA	15	TRBV11-2	TRBJ2-1	CASSLNSGRANEQFF
NA	16	TRBV5-6	TRBJ1-5	CASSLGQGYSNQPQHF